This T cell receptor beta chain was profiled in a study of cytomegalovirus exposure and HLA in healthy donors. Study in general: About 85 million unique TCRs from HLA-typed donors were held in an early release of data.

Both 60 Vbeta primers and 13 Jbeta primers went into the PCR. TCRdb's copy holds only in-frame clones and misses some; the assay was immunoSEQ multiplex PCR. The sample records roughly 150,000 clones, roughly three quarters being singletons. General study points: One variant, a missense change in DCLRE1C, was linked in a later analysis to TCR beta V- and J-gene trimming.

Germline trimming cut 5 bases from V and 5 bases from J; bases unmatched to any gene: 13. This CDR3 comprises 17 residues. The germline CDR1 and CDR2 sequences are SGHNT and YENEEA. With respect to this clone: The antigen is not known.

The sequencing sample was made of PBMCs. The J gene is TRBJ2-7, the V gene TRBV11-3; 12 nucleotides agree with TRBD1. The sequence derives from a woman aged 40 to 55 in good health and CMV-seronegative. The CDR3 spells CASSPGGWGQGADEQYF. The CDR3 DNA reads TGTGCCAGCAGCCCCGGGGGCTGGGGACAGGGGGCAGACGAGCAGTACTTC.